This TCR beta chain was found in a study of T cell responses to AZD1222 COVID-19 vaccine (dated by TCRdb to the early 2020s). Looking at the study overall: Because spike-specific TCR depth and breadth did not differ between the two schedules, AZD1222 recipients who got a second dose at roughly 4 weeks were pooled with those who got a second dose at roughly 12 weeks. Trial participants were enrolled into age subgroups of 18-55, 56-69 and 70-plus years, which contained roughly 150, 30 and 60 TCR-sequenced participants, respectively. TCR sequencing was performed for roughly 250 trial participants, of whom approximately 200 were given two doses of AZD1222 and some 25 were given two doses of MenACWY control vaccine.

The CDR3 regions of human TCRbeta chains were analyzed by immunosequencing. The authors' analysis ran thus. Repertoire TCRs were checked for matches against a reference library of SARS-CoV-2-specific TCRs that had been generated using the MIRA antigen-specificity platform. Breadth meant the fraction of unique TCRs that were SARS-CoV-2-associated, whereas depth meant the fraction of total T cells that were SARS-CoV-2-associated. Using the MIRA data, each spike-specific TCR was mapped to the spike region that the TCR reacts to and placed in a CD4 or CD8 class. Log10-transformed breadth and depth values were compared by one-way ANOVA with Sidak's multiple comparisons tests. TCRdb obtained this table from immuneACCESS and retained in-frame rearrangements with V and J assigned. These tables miss some clones; where compared with another copy, unresolved V genes account for less than half of the shortfall, and the remainder is unexplained. V, J and clone size reflect that table, while D and trimming were determined from the DNA. This sample comprises about 110,000 clones, 87% of them detected only once. The ten top clones hold 3.2% of the sample.

CDR1 and CDR2, per the germline V gene (reference sequence), are GTSNPN and SVGIG. The junction shows trimming of 0 bases on V and 3 bases on J, plus 6 bases between the germline ends. Spanning cysteine to phenylalanine, the CDR3 consists of 13 amino acids. Of the read, only the CDR3 DNA is kept; its 39 bases are in frame from base 1. The sample's time point label, in plain terms: baseline before first vaccination. Samples from vaccinated people were obtained from the UK trials COV001 and COV002, which included a single-blind randomized controlled phase 2/3 trial of AZD1222 (ChAdOx1 nCoV-19) in healthy adults. For TCRbeta chain sequencing, PBMC samples were collected from trial participants at day 0 and at day 28 after the second dose. Findings and caveats that apply to the study as a whole: Most participants were white British and females outnumbered males, and the authors suggested that clonal diversity may have been underestimated. Vaccine-associated CD4 TCRs spanned the whole spike protein, with dominant responses in regions 160-218 and 743-854. Spike-specific TCR breadth and depth rose significantly after two AZD1222 doses compared with day 0 and with MenACWY recipients. Reportedly, almost half of the unique spike-specific TCRs recognized epitopes lying outside the regions that are mutated in the B.1.351 and B.1.1.7 variants. In the small 56-69-year group, the increase in depth fell short of significance, most likely because of low power. No day 14 peak-response samples were available, so repertoires were characterized only after the peak T cell response. Conclusions about previously exposed vaccinees are limited, since just 6 or 7 AZD1222 recipients were seropositive for SARS-CoV-2 at baseline.

As to this clone: Its specific antigen is unknown. Base qualities are not at hand, and no much larger clone is one base apart.

Here the sequenced sample was peripheral blood, taken on day 0 of AZD1222 vaccination. The rearranged chain carries TRBV30 and TRBJ1-5, with an unclear D gene assignment. This sequence was found in an adult in good health. The encoded CDR3 is CAWSVRVNQPQHF. The nucleotide sequence reads as follows: TGTGCCTGGAGTGTACGGGTCAATCAGCCCCAGCATTTT.